Each of the 10 T cell receptor beta chains below was sequenced from the same sample in a study of response to subunit inactivated influenza vaccine. In TCRdb, the RT-PCR reads were re-called with MiXCR into one record per CDR3 protein. The sample shows about 570,000 distinct CDR3 sequences, approximately 10% of them seen only once. In addition, the sample was reused for a study of T cells expressing NK-cell markers. That investigation notes: Production of TCR beta cDNA relied on 5'RACE template switching with UMIs.

The source was PBMCs from blood, collected on the day of vaccination. These receptors were collected from a man aged 50-59 years who received an inactivated influenza vaccine.

This clonotype was detected many times. The CDR3 sequence: CASSFGRGYEQYF. The CDR3 DNA is TGTGCCAGCAGCTTTGGACGGGGGTACGAGCAGTACTTC. The chain couples TRBV7-2 to TRBJ2-7; tentative D call: TRBD2 (6 bases). The CDR3 extends over 13 amino acids. Trimming took off 3 bases at V and 4 bases at J, with 10 bases between the two ends. The germline V gene encodes CDR1 SGHTA and CDR2 FQGNSA.

This chain connects TRBV5-1 to TRBJ2-1; D perhaps matches TRBD2 (6 bases). The germline V gene encodes CDR1 SGHRS and CDR2 YFSETQ. The CDR3 contains 17 residues. The ends were cut back, 6 bases at V and 0 bases at J, with 19 bases in the middle. The CDR3 spells CASTPTAGVSSYNEQFF. The CDR3 DNA reads as TGCGCCAGCACCCCGACAGCGGGCGTCAGCTCCTACAATGAGCAGTTCTTC.

CDR3 coding DNA: TGTGCCAGCAGTTACCCCGTCCACAGGGGGCGGGTTCAGCCCCAGCATTTT. Its translation: CASSYPVHRGRVQPQHF. The V gene is TRBV6-2 or TRBV6-3, the J gene TRBJ1-5; 9 bases are a match to TRBD1. Germline V gene data show CDR1 as MNHEY and CDR2 as SVGEGT. V lost 2 bases, J lost 6 bases, and 11 bases stayed unmatched. The CDR3 sequence is 17 residues long.

This clonotype was counted many times. The gene calls are TRBV20-1 and TRBJ1-1, with 8 bases aligning to TRBD1. The CDR3 is 11 residues long. The V segment lost 3 bases and the J segment 8 bases; nucleotides outside the gene matches: 2. From germline, CDR1 is DFQATT and CDR2 SNEGSKA (reference sequence). The DNA of the CDR3 is TGCAGTGCTAGGTGGACAGGGGAAGCTTTCTTT. It is translated as CSARWTGEAFF.

The rearrangement uses TRBV19 and TRBJ2-7; the D gene is possibly TRBD2 (6 bases). CDR3 length: 15 amino acids. The V end was cut by 5 bases, the J end by 0 bases, with 14 bases between. Germline-derived CDR1 and CDR2 are LNHDA and SQIVND (reference sequence). Here the CDR3 reads CASSVGTGSSYEQYF. As DNA, the CDR3 is TGTGCCAGTAGTGTCGGGACCGGGAGCTCCTACGAGCAGTACTTC.

This clonotype has only a few counts. The CDR3 is CASSWNREEGYGYTF. The CDR3 DNA reads TGCGCCAGCAGCTGGAACAGGGAGGAAGGCTATGGCTACACCTTC. The chain recombines TRBV5-1 with TRBJ1-2, with D possibly matching TRBD1 (6 bases). The V end was cut by 3 bases, the J end by 4 bases, with 16 bases between. The CDR3 loop spans 15 amino acids. Germline-derived CDR1 and CDR2 are SGHRS and YFSETQ.

This clonotype turned up a few times. The genes are TRBV20-1 and TRBJ1-3; D unclear. This CDR3 region has 14 residues. Germline V gives CDR1 DFQATT, CDR2 SNEGSKA (reference sequence). V was pared by 4 bases and J by 0 bases, with 10 bases between. CDR3 sequence (DNA): TGCAGTGCTAAGGAAGCTCGCTCTGGAAACACCATATATTTT. It yields the protein CSAKEARSGNTIYF.

The rearrangement links TRBV25-1 to TRBJ2-5; possibly TRBD1 for D (6 bases). The CDR3 has 14 amino acids. V shed 1 base and J shed 2 bases, with 8 bases lying between them. Germline V gene lookup returns CDR1 MGHDK and CDR2 SYGVNS. The CDR3, as DNA: TGTGCCAGCAGTGAATGGACAGAGCAAGAGACCCAGTACTTC. As protein: CASSEWTEQETQYF.

The chain uses TRBV2 and TRBJ2-7; no clear D gene. Germline assignment: CDR1 SNHLY and CDR2 FYNNEI. The V end was cut by 1 base, the J end by 7 bases, with 14 bases between. This CDR3 region has 14 residues. The CDR3 region is CASSEVWGRWEQYF. The CDR3 DNA reads as TGTGCCAGCAGTGAAGTTTGGGGTCGGTGGGAGCAGTACTTC.

This clonotype was counted only a few times. The J gene is TRBJ1-1, the V gene TRBV25-1, with TRBD1 as a possible D gene (6 bases). Germline V gives CDR1 MGHDK, CDR2 SYGVNS. The CDR3 is 13 residues long. V gave up 5 bases and J gave up 9 bases, with 16 bases separating them. The CDR3 DNA is TGTGCCAGCAGTCCTACGGGGGCCAGGAAAGCTTTCTTT. Protein sequence: CASSPTGARKAFF.